This T cell receptor (beta chain) was obtained from a study of post-analysis software for immune sequencing data (dated by TCRdb to between 2015 and 2017). Turning to the overall study: Recorded disease courses included relapsing-remitting, secondary progressive and progressive-relapsing multiple sclerosis, with some patients lacking subtype annotation. A subset of samples was prepared in parallel using single-end sample barcoding, then pooled and co-amplified after Illumina adapter ligation. The patient repertoires were compared against approximately ten previously published healthy control repertoires obtained from donors aged roughly 6 to 28 years.

Regarding this clonotype: The specificity of this receptor is unknown. There are no base qualities to consult, and no much larger clone falls within one base.

The full study reports these points: Roughly 5 TRBV segments, including TRBV5-6, TRBV5-1 and TRBV20-1, were significantly more frequent in patients than controls. Normalized Chao1 diversity was significantly lower in multiple sclerosis patients than controls, suggesting substantial peripheral T-cell clonal expansion. The control group was slightly older than the multiple sclerosis patient group. When samples were clustered directly using the F measure, samples prepared in the same batch co-clustered strongly, which prompted a batch-effect correction.

Libraries came from PCR. TCRdb shows the sequencer as Illumina HiSeq 2500. Unique molecular identifiers were incorporated into TCR beta cDNA libraries to reduce PCR and sequencing biases. Every 1 to 10 million input T cells yielded approximately 500,000 cDNA molecules, meaning each molecule approximated one T cell. The patient libraries were prepared and sequenced with the same protocol used for the earlier healthy control dataset. Samples belonging to the same batch were prepared together, multiplexed and sequenced on a shared HiSeq lane. From the authors' description of their analysis: MIGEC was used to process the raw barcoded reads, and molecular identifier groups with only a single read were discarded before consensus assembly and CDR3 extraction. Clonotype tables were post-analysed with VDJtools, and diversity was normalized by down-sampling all datasets to the smallest sample size. In repertoire overlap clustering, CDR3 amino acid sequences, but not nucleotide sequences, were matched to correct batch-related cross-sample contamination. TCRdb passed the public sequencing reads through fastp at Q25 and MiXCR, retaining productive beta sequences. Every CDR3 protein is listed once, alongside the most common genes and DNA of its rows. TCRdb assigned the V and J calls; the authors' analysis was not used. Counted in this sample were roughly 570,000 distinct CDR3 sequences; 34% of them appeared once. The ten largest clones add up to 4.5% to 7.5% of the sample.

V and J are trimmed by 6 bases and 11 bases, and the gene matches miss 10 bases of the junction. From its cysteine to its phenylalanine, the CDR3 spans 14 amino acids. Just the 42-base CDR3 DNA is kept, in frame starting at base 1. TCR beta repertoires were profiled from peripheral blood of 10 to 15 young patients with multiple sclerosis to demonstrate the VDJtools post-analysis software. The patients with multiple sclerosis were children and adolescents between roughly 6 and 15 years of age. Recombination joined TRBV12-3 or TRBV12-4 with TRBJ2-5, and 12 junctional nucleotides match TRBD2. Sequencing was done on a sample of blood. This receptor was obtained from a girl aged 2 to 17 with multiple sclerosis. The nucleotides read TGTGCCAGCAGCCCCTCTAGCGGGGGGGACAAGCAGTACTTC. Its product reads: CASSPSSGGDKQYF.